This T cell receptor (beta chain) is drawn from a study of cytomegalovirus exposure and HLA in healthy donors. For the study at large: Caucasian-associated ancestry cluster membership applied to over 80% of approximately 420 genotyped donors.

This clone was detected once. No antigen is known for it. Findings and caveats of the study: In most subjects, TCR beta sequences reportedly gave accurate predictions of HLA-A and HLA-B alleles. As a later analysis showed, a missense DCLRE1C variant was linked to trimming of TCR beta V- and J-genes.

Per the germline V gene, CDR1 is SGHRS and CDR2 is YFSETQ. Trimming cost V 0 bases and J 7 bases, with 17 bases left between them. This CDR3 is built from 15 residues. Use of 60 Vbeta and 13 Jbeta primers characterized the PCR. Here immunoSEQ multiplex PCR was the method, and the copy in TCRdb shows in-frame clones only, minus some. The sample yields approximately 130,000 clones, less than 90% seen once. The sequencing sample was made of PBMCs. The receptor was isolated from a man in his forties in good health and CMV-seronegative. This sequence joins TRBV5-1 and TRBJ2-7, with a tentative D call TRBD1 (5 bases). This CDR3 reads CASSLGMGNRPEQYF. CDR3 DNA sequence: TGCGCCAGCAGCTTGGGTATGGGCAACAGGCCTGAGCAGTACTTC. The full variable domain, in which reference TRBV5-1 and TRBJ2-7 provide the parts outside the CDR3, is KAGVTQTPRYLIKTRGQQVTLSCSPISGHRSVSWYQQTPGQGLQFLFEYFSETQRNKGNFPGRFSGRQFSNSRSEMNVSTLELGDSALYLCASSLGMGNRPEQYFGPGTRLTVT.